This T cell receptor beta chain was identified during a study of cytomegalovirus exposure and HLA in healthy donors (dated by TCRdb to the late 2010s). General notes on the study: According to an earlier analysis of 550 to 750 of the donors, about 179 million T cells yielded 100 million or so unique TCR beta sequences and 250 to 350 Gb of sequence data. Roughly 300 gigabases of sequencing data and approximately 80 million unique TCR sequences were included in an early release covering 500 to 750 HLA-typed donors. Of the roughly 390 genotyped donors, approximately 80% fell in the genetic ancestry cluster associated with self-reported Caucasian donors. The study was designed to test whether signatures of past pathogen exposure could be identified by cataloging public T cell receptors. Using immunosequencing, the study profiled T cell repertoires from some 670 subjects and related those repertoires to cytomegalovirus serostatus. Besides the first cohort of roughly 700 subjects, a separate validation cohort made up of 95 to 150 different subjects was used. To predict cytomegalovirus infection status, the study combined high-throughput TCR immunosequencing, statistical association of individual TCRs with disease status, and machine learning. To study patterns of TCR occurrence, a later analysis re-analyzed previously published TCR beta repertoires from hundreds of donors and added high-resolution HLA genotyping. In the later analysis, no new phenotypic data were used to find candidate immune exposures; instead, reliance was placed on TCR beta sequences and their occurrence across donors. An earlier analysis of around 580 of the donors used high-throughput TCR beta sequencing to judge whether each TCR beta V gene segment behaved as functional or pseudogenic. Alongside the repertoire data, information on donor age, sex, ethnicity and CMV serostatus was compiled. A later genetic analysis used genome-wide SNP genotypes for about 60% of the roughly 700 donors, treating that subset as a discovery cohort. All discovery cohort repertoires had been generated using a single sequencing platform. Both class I and class II loci were covered by HLA typing, at four-digit resolution. Typing coverage varied by locus: roughly 629-630 donors for A, B, C, DRB1 and DQB1; roughly 560 for DQA1; about 590 for DPA1; 400 to 480 for DPB1. Because of strong linkage in the cohort, roughly five DR-DQ haplotypes were treated as single units for association and clustering. Across roughly 420 genotyped donors of the cohort, an average of roughly 250,000 unique TCR beta nucleotide sequences per donor were sequenced, and approximately 17% of those sequences were non-productive. The paper's findings and limits, for the study overall: Because some donors lacked HLA typing at each locus, the association tests relied only on the typed subset. The authors suggested that the approach could potentially be extended to other disease states and immunological phenotypes. A further reported finding was that TCR beta sequences accurately predicted the HLA-A and HLA-B alleles for most subjects in the first cohort. Roughly uniform sequencing depth across donors was assumed in presence/absence analyses, although this assumption may not hold. A later analysis found that HLA-associated TCR beta chains were more clonally expanded and had lower generation probabilities than equally common non-associated chains. Because the 87-base-pair reads could not distinguish some IMGT-functional V segments, including TRBV6-2 and TRBV6-3, those segments were excluded. Compared with the approximately 670-donor mean, donors in an Asian-associated ancestry cluster had fewer N-insertions in productive TCRs, according to a later genetic analysis. In an earlier analysis of several hundred of the donors, most TCR beta V segments were observed in productive rearrangements about 87% or about 30% of the time, broadly matching IMGT annotations. The sequencing pipeline was judged likely to have produced a cluster of highly shared sequence variants as a technical artifact. A later genetic analysis associated a missense DCLRE1C variant with V-gene and J-gene trimming of TCR beta chains, and an independent cohort replicated the association. Immune exposure information for the cohort was limited to CMV serostatus. Correlated functional status among segregating V segments might reflect linkage disequilibrium, but an unknown experimental factor could not be ruled out. A later analysis found that most CMV-associated TCR beta chains appeared HLA-restricted, with HLA associations seemingly driven largely by CMV exposure. A total of around 150 TCR beta chains were listed by the study as associated with cytomegalovirus. Most TCR sequences were observed very rarely across donors, whereas some public TCRs were present in many individuals. According to a later analysis, TCR association rates differed among HLA loci, with DRB1 alleles showing the most associated TCRs and HLA-C alleles showing the fewest. When HLA alleles, especially DR and DQ, strongly co-occurred, attributing TCR associations to individual alleles was difficult. The classifier was reported to diagnose cytomegalovirus status with high specificity and sensitivity in both the original and validation cohorts. Only TCR beta chains were sequenced in this cohort, and the absence of alpha or paired-chain data limited detectable features. A later analysis associated about 17,000 TCR beta sequences with specific HLA alleles at a false discovery rate of 0.05. In vitro tests confirmed that a few of the cytomegalovirus-associated TCR beta chains recognize cytomegalovirus antigens. The earlier analysis of 587 of the donors excluded fewer than 20 rarely observed V segments, including chromosome 9 orphons, because counts were too low. A later analysis reported that several top co-occurrence clusters appeared linked to parvovirus B19, influenza, CMV and Epstein-Barr virus.

Library creation used the immunoSEQ multiplex PCR assay. A mixture of 60 forward primers for TCR Vbeta segments and 13 reverse primers for TCR Jbeta segments was used in the multiplex PCR. A multiplex PCR assay on genomic DNA amplified the CDR3 region of rearranged TCR beta genes. The amplified TCR beta libraries were sequenced on the Illumina HiSeq System as 87-base-pair reads. The original methods were these. Across the 500 to 750 repertoires, a later analysis counted some 81 million unique TCR beta chains, around 11 million of which were shared by at least two donors. Raw reads were error-corrected and collapsed into unique sequences by a nearest-neighbor algorithm in which closely related sequences were merged to remove PCR and sequencing errors. To assign V, D and J gene segments, CDR3 sequences were aligned to IMGT reference sequences. For a sequence to be retained, a match of at least six nucleotides to both a V gene segment and a J gene segment was required. A rearrangement counted as productive if the CDR3 had no stop codons and remained in frame with V and J, and every other rearrangement counted as non-productive. Following IMGT convention, CDR3 was defined as the stretch from the second conserved V-encoded cysteine up to the conserved J-encoded phenylalanine. The earlier analysis of 450 to 750 of the donors excluded any sequence lacking an unambiguous match to a single V gene segment. In an earlier analysis of several hundred of the donors, V segments were called functional above 56.7% productive rearrangements and were called segregating when the between-donor standard deviation exceeded 5%. A statistical classification framework was developed to diagnose cytomegalovirus status using the catalog of TCR beta chain sequences. A later analysis assigned V and J genes by comparing TCR nucleotide sequences with IMGT/GENE-DB human TR gene sequences. The TCRdist pipeline was used in a later analysis to assign CDR3 sequences and most-parsimonious VDJ recombination scenarios. In a later analysis, each TCR beta chain was defined by its CDR3 amino acid sequence together with its V-gene family, and reads lacking a unique V-gene family were excluded. A later analysis removed 550 to 650 highly shared, low-generation-probability nucleotide sequences to deal with suspected cross-contamination and a sequencing artifact. In a later analysis, a clonal expansion index was calculated for each public chain from normalized within-repertoire ranks of inferred template counts. In a later analysis, generation probabilities were computed using a VDJ recombination model fitted to out-of-frame rearrangements, and the results were checked against IGoR. In a later analysis, hypergeometric tests were used to score TCR-TCR, TCR-HLA and TCR-CMV co-occurrence, with a repertoire-size bias correction applied to TCR pairs. To estimate false discovery rates, a later analysis permuted the HLA or CMV assignments 20 times. In a later analysis, co-occurring TCRs were grouped using DBSCAN, with TCRdist sequence similarity added in when clustering inside HLA-allele-positive subsets. Repertoires with fewer than 30,000 or more than 120,000 public chains were left out of co-occurrence clustering, as were five repertoires with anomalous nucleotide sharing. TCRdb limited this immuneACCESS table to in-frame rearrangements with V and J called. A share of clones is missing; checked studies link under half to unresolved V genes, and the rest is unexplained. V, J and clone size are taken as reported in that table, and D and trimming were inferred from the DNA itself. This sample is represented by 200,000 to 250,000 clones; 85% of them were singletons. The ten top clones hold over 1% of the sample.

Germline trimming amounts to 6 bases on V and 5 bases on J, with 3 as the count of junction bases outside the gene matches. CDR1 and CDR2, looked up from the germline V gene, are MRHNA and SNTAGT. The CDR3 holds 14 amino acids from the cysteine to the phenylalanine. Only the CDR3 DNA is retained, 42 bases long and in frame from the first base. To note about this clone: This clone's antigen is unknown. There are no base qualities to consult, and no much larger clone falls within one base.

The cohort was made up of around 720 healthy bone marrow donors. Cohort members were all nominally healthy when sampled, although unrecorded immune exposures were likely present. CMV serostatus was recorded as positive for about 300 and negative for about 50% of the roughly 670 cohort members, whereas no CMV serostatus was recorded for the donor in question. Each donor provided a peripheral blood sample, and peripheral blood mononuclear cells were used for TCR beta sequencing. Genomic DNA was extracted from the blood cell samples with the Qiagen DNeasy Blood Extraction Kit. This sequence was found in a human donor in good health. Sequencing input: PBMCs. The rearrangement combines TRBV6-4 with TRBJ2-2; 10 bases in between match TRBD1. The DNA reads as follows: TGTGCCAGCAGCGGGACAGGGGAAACCGGGGAGCTGTTTTTT. Its translation reads: CASSGTGETGELFF.